Listed below are T cell receptor beta chains from one sample, sequenced in a study of cytomegalovirus exposure and HLA in healthy donors. Produced via immunoSEQ multiplex PCR; TCRdb's table is partial and in-frame only. The table has approximately 91,000 clones, about 80% seen once; the top ten hold approximately 10%. The sample was PBMCs. All receptors come from a human donor in good health. Both conserved end residues are part of each CDR3. A D gene is named only where the DNA matches it firmly. The listing skips clone size in some rows; elsewhere it reads once, few, many or a size class.

d_call	v_call	clone_size	j_call	cdr3_nt	cdr3_aa
NA	TRBV9	NA	TRBJ1-3	TGTGCCAGCAGCGTAGTTCCAGCGTCTGGAAACACCATATATTTT	CASSVVPASGNTIYF
TRBD2	TRBV29-1	NA	TRBJ2-1	TGCAGCGTTCGGGGACTAGCGGGAGGGAGCTCCTACAATGAGCAGTTCTTC	CSVRGLAGGSSYNEQFF
NA	TRBV5-1	NA	TRBJ2-3	TGCGCCAGCAGCCTATCCAGGGCAGATACGCAGTATTTT	CASSLSRADTQYF
TRBD1	TRBV25-1	NA	TRBJ1-5	TGTGCCAGCAGTGCCACAGGGGGCAGGGAGCTTCAGCCCCAGCATTTT	CASSATGGRELQPQHF
TRBD1	TRBV27	NA	TRBJ2-7	TGTGCCAGCAGTTTACCGGGACAGGGGGCCTACGAGCAGTACTTC	CASSLPGQGAYEQYF
NA	TRBV5-1	NA	TRBJ1-3	TGCGCCAGCAGCTTGCAGGGTCCCTCTGGAAACACCATATATTTT	CASSLQGPSGNTIYF
TRBD1	TRBV9	once	TRBJ2-2	TGTGCCAGCAGCGGTAGCCCTACGGGACAGGGGGCTGTCGGGGAGCTGTTTTTT	CASSGSPTGQGAVGELFF
NA	TRBV11-2	NA	TRBJ1-1	TGTGCCAGCAGCTCTCTGACAGGCCGAGCTTTCTTT	CASSSLTGRAFF
NA	TRBV28	NA	TRBJ1-1	TGTGCCAGCAGTTATGGGACATTCCCTGAAGCTTTCTTT	CASSYGTFPEAFF
NA	TRBV2	NA	TRBJ1-6	TGTGCCAGCAGTGAAAGGGGGGGCTTCTCCAATTCACCCCTCCACTTT	CASSERGGFSNSPLHF
TRBD1	TRBV19	NA	TRBJ2-1	TGTGCCAGTAGGGGGACAGGGGGCAATGAGCAGTTCTTC	CASRGTGGNEQFF
NA	TRBV12-5	NA	TRBJ1-4	TGTGCTAGCCCAGGGTGGTCTTGCGAAAAACTGTTTTTT	CASPGWSCEKLFF
NA	TRBV9	once	TRBJ1-2	TGTGCCAGCAGCTTACGGGGGTCTGATAACTATGGCTACACCTTC	CASSLRGSDNYGYTF
NA	TRBV6-5	few	TRBJ2-7	TGTGCCAGCAGTTACAGCCTAGGCTACGAGCAGTACTTC	CASSYSLGYEQYF
TRBD1	TRBV30	NA	TRBJ1-6	TGTGCCTGGAGCCAGACAGGGGCGCGAAGGAATTCACCCCTCCACTTT	CAWSQTGARRNSPLHF
NA	TRBV7-2	once	TRBJ1-4	TGTGCCAGCAGCTTAGTTCGAGAATTAAATGAAAAACTGTTTTTT	CASSLVRELNEKLFF
NA	TRBV5-1	NA	TRBJ2-6	TGCGCCAGCAGCAGGAGGGAATCGGCCGGGGCCAACGTCCTGACTTTC	CASSRRESAGANVLTF
TRBD2	TRBV15	NA	TRBJ2-7	TGTGCCACCAGCAGAGACTTGAGCGGGGTATACGAGCAGTACTTC	CATSRDLSGVYEQYF
NA	TRBV6-5	once	TRBJ1-4	TGTGCCAGCAGTTACAGGGGGTTGGCAACTAATGAAAAACTGTTTTTT	CASSYRGLATNEKLFF
NA	TRBV6-5	once	TRBJ2-5	TGTGCCAGCACCCAGAGTCAGGTCCAAGAGACCCAGTACTTC	CASTQSQVQETQYF
NA	TRBV15	NA	TRBJ1-1	TGTGCCACCACCCCTCGAAGAGGGGGCACTGAAGCTTTCTTT	CATTPRRGGTEAFF
NA	TRBV7-2	NA	TRBJ2-7	TGTGCCAGCAGCATCTGGGCCGGGACACCTGACTACGAGCAGTACTTC	CASSIWAGTPDYEQYF
TRBD1	TRBV19	NA	TRBJ2-1	TGTGCCAGTAGTATTGCCGGGACAGGGGGCAGGGAGCAGTTCTTC	CASSIAGTGGREQFF
NA	TRBV19	NA	TRBJ2-1	TGTGCCAGTAGTTACAGGTACAATGAGCAGTTCTTC	CASSYRYNEQFF
TRBD1	TRBV19	NA	TRBJ2-7	TGTGCCAGTACTCCTGAGACAGGGGCCACCTACGAGCAGTACTTC	CASTPETGATYEQYF
TRBD1	TRBV13	NA	TRBJ1-2	TGTGCCAGCAGCTTAGACAGGGGAGACTATGGCTACACCTTC	CASSLDRGDYGYTF
TRBD2	TRBV30	once	TRBJ2-1	TGTGCCTGGTTGCGGGGGGGCGTGTCCAATGAGCAGTTCTTC	CAWLRGGVSNEQFF
TRBD1	TRBV28	NA	TRBJ2-7	TGTGCCATCAAGCGGACAGGGGGGGTCTACGAGCAGTACTTC	CAIKRTGGVYEQYF
NA	TRBV28	NA	TRBJ2-3	TGTGCCAGCAGCCCAATCCCAGGCTCGGGGAGCACAGATACGCAGTATTTT	CASSPIPGSGSTDTQYF
TRBD1	TRBV7-2	NA	TRBJ2-7	TGTGCCAGCACTCGAGGACAGGGGGGATCCTACGAGCAGTACTTC	CASTRGQGGSYEQYF
NA	TRBV10-3	NA	TRBJ1-1	TGTGCCATCAGTGACCCCCCGAGGACTGAAGCTTTCTTT	CAISDPPRTEAFF
NA	TRBV4-3	NA	TRBJ1-5	TGCGCCAGCAGCCAAACTTGGAGTCAGCCCCAGCATTTT	CASSQTWSQPQHF
NA	TRBV6-1	NA	TRBJ1-5	TGTGCCAGCAGTGGGACAGTGGATCCCAATCAGCCCCAGCATTTT	CASSGTVDPNQPQHF
TRBD1	TRBV7-9	NA	TRBJ2-7	TGTGCCAGCAGCCCGACCCCGGGACAGGGGAGGGAGCAGTACTTC	CASSPTPGQGREQYF
TRBD2	TRBV9	NA	TRBJ2-7	TGTGCCAGCAGCGTTGGTTCTAGCGGGGGCTCCGAGCAGTACTTC	CASSVGSSGGSEQYF
NA	TRBV7-6	few	TRBJ1-1	TGTGCCAGCAGCTCGACAGAGAAATCCGAAGCTTTCTTT	CASSSTEKSEAFF
NA	TRBV6-1	NA	TRBJ2-2	TGTGCCAGCAGCCCCACTTGGACATCCGGTGAGCTGTTTTTT	CASSPTWTSGELFF
NA	TRBV5-1	NA	TRBJ1-1	TGCGCCAGCAGCTCTCAGATGAACACTGAAGCTTTCTTT	CASSSQMNTEAFF
TRBD2	TRBV27	NA	TRBJ2-7	TGTGCCAGCAGTTTATCCACACCAACCCTACTAGCGGGAACCGGCTACGAGCAGTACTTC	CASSLSTPTLLAGTGYEQYF
TRBD1	TRBV5-6	NA	TRBJ1-2	TGTGCCAGCAGCTTGGGACAGGGGGCGTTTGGCTACACCTTC	CASSLGQGAFGYTF
TRBD2	TRBV7-2	NA	TRBJ2-2	TGTGCCAGCATAAGCGGGAAAAACCGAGGTGGCACCGGGGAGCTGTTTTTT	CASISGKNRGGTGELFF
TRBD2	TRBV5-1	once	TRBJ2-1	TGCGCCAGCAGCCCGGATGGGGGGGCCTACAATGAGCAGTTCTTC	CASSPDGGAYNEQFF
NA	TRBV18	NA	TRBJ1-1	TGTGCCAGCTCACCAGGGAGTGAAGCTTTCTTT	CASSPGSEAFF
NA	TRBV14	NA	TRBJ2-5	TGTGCCAGCAGCCAAGATAGGCCGGGTAGTGGAGAGACCCAGTACTTC	CASSQDRPGSGETQYF